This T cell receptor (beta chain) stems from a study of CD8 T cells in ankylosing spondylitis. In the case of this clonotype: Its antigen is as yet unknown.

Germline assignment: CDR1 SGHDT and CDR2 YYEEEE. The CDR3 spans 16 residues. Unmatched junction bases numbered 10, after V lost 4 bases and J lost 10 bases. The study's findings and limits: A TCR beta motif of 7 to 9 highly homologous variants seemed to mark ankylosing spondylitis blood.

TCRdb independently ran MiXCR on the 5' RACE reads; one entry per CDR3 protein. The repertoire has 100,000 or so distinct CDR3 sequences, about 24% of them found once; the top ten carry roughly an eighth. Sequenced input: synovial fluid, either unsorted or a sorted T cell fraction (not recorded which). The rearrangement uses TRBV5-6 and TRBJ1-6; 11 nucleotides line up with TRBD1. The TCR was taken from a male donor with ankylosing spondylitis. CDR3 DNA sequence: TGTGCCAGCAGCCTTAGGACAGGGGGCGCTACCTCACCCCTCCACTTT. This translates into CASSLRTGGATSPLHF.